This TCR beta chain came from a study of T cells in Graves' hyperthyroidism and ophthalmopathy. Of note for this clonotype: Its antigen is currently unknown.

Germline CDR1 is SGHAT and CDR2 is FQDESV (reference sequence). V was cut by 5 bases and J by 8 bases, with 27 bases left in between. CDR3 length equals 17 residues. TCR beta CDR3 region amplification was performed from RNA transcripts. HTBI primers drove first-round RT-PCR of the TCR CDR3. MiXCR was run by TCRdb on the multiplex PCR reads, yielding one entry per CDR3 protein. The table records roughly 710,000 distinct CDR3 sequences, roughly a third of them present only once. Regarding the study as a whole: Blood held most thyroid clonotypes expanded above 0.001 frequency.

The gene calls are TRBV11-1 and TRBJ1-2; D is uncertain. Source material: blood. The sequence was collected from a middle-aged woman with Graves' hyperthyroidism. The CDR3 reads CASSQELRWASEGGYTF. The CDR3, as DNA: TGTGCCAGCAGCCAAGAATTAAGGTGGGCGTCCGAGGGAGGCTACACCTTC.